The subject of this entry is one T cell receptor (beta chain). The data belong to a study of shared clonotypes between healthy human individuals. Over several immunoSEQ plates, each subset's genomic DNA was distributed in even portions. Clones were read by immunoSEQ multiplex PCR, and TCRdb kept only the in-frame ones, dropping some. This table has 1,400,000 or so clones, 98% to 99% appearing once. With 7 bases clipped from V and 0 bases from J, the junction kept 7 bases outside the gene matches. The CDR3 has 15 amino acids. Germline CDR1 MDHEN, CDR2 SYDVKM. The sequencing sample was made of naive CD4+ T cells sorted from blood. As to subset: CD45RA+ positively selected. The receptor was derived from a man aged 25 to 45 in good health. V and J are TRBV28 and TRBJ2-7, with 9 bases lining up with TRBD1. CDR3 sequence (DNA): TGTGCCAGCACCCAGGGGACAGGGTTCTCCTACGAGCAGTACTTC. It encodes CASTQGTGFSYEQYF.